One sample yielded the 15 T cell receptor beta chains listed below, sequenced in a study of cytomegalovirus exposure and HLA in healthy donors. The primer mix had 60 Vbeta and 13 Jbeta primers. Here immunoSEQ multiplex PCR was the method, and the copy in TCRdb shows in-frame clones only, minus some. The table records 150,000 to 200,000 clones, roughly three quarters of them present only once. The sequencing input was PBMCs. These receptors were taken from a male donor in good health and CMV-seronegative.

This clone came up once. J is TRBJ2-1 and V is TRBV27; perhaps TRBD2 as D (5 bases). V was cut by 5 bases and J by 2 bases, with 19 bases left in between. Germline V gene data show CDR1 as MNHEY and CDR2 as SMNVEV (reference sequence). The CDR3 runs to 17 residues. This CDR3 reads CASSLRKPAVTYNEQFF. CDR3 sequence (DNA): TGTGCCAGCAGTCTACGGAAGCCAGCGGTGACCTACAATGAGCAGTTCTTC.

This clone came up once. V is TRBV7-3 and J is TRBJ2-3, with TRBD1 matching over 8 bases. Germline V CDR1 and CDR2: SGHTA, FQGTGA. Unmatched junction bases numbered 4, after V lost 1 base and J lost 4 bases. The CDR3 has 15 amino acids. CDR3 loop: CASSLIGQGPDTQYF. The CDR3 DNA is TGTGCCAGCAGCTTAATAGGACAGGGCCCAGATACGCAGTATTTT.

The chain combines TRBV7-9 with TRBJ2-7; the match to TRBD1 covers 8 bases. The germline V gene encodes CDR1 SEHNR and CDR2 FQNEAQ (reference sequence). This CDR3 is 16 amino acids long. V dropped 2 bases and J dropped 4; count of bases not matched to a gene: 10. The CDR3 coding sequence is TGTGCCAGCAGCTTACCGACAGGGGCCAGCGGGTACGAGCAGTACTTC. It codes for CASSLPTGASGYEQYF.

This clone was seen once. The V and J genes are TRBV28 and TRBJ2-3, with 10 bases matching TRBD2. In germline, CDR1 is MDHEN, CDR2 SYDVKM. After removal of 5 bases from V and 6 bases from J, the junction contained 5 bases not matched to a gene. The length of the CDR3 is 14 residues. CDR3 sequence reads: CASSNPGLADTQYF. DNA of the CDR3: TGTGCCAGCAGTAATCCGGGACTAGCGGATACGCAGTATTTT.

The CDR3 spells CAIRGTSSKVETQYF. DNA for the CDR3: TGTGCCATCAGGGGGACTAGCTCTAAAGTGGAGACCCAGTACTTC. The V gene is TRBV10-3, the J gene TRBJ2-5, with 9 positions matching TRBD2. The CDR3 sequence is 15 residues long. CDR1 ENHRY and CDR2 SYGVKD come from the germline V gene. Trimming took 6 bases from V and 5 from J; bases not matched to a gene: 10.

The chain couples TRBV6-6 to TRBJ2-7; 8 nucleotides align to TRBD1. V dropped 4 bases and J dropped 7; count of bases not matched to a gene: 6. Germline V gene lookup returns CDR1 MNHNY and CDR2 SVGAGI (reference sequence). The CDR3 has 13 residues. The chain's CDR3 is CASSFGRGLEQYF. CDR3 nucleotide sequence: TGTGCCAGCAGTTTTGGCAGGGGGCTTGAGCAGTACTTC.

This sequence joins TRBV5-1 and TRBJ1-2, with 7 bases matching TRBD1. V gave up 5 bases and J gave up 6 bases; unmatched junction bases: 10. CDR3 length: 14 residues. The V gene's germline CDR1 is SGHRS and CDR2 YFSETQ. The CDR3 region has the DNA TGCGCCAGCAGTTCGGGGACAGCTCAGAATGGCTACACCTTC. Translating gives CASSSGTAQNGYTF.

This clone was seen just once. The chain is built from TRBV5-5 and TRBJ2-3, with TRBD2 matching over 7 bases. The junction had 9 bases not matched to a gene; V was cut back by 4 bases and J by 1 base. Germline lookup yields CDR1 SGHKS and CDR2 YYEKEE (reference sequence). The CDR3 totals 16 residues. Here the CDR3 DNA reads TGTGCCAGCAGCCTAAGGCGGGAGAGCGGCACAGATACGCAGTATTTT. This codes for CASSLRRESGTDTQYF. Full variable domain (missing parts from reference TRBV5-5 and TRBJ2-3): DAGVTQSPTHLIKTRGQQVTLRCSPISGHKSVSWYQQVLGQGPQFIFQYYEKEERGRGNFPDRFSARQFPNYSSELNVNALLLGDSALYLCASSLRRESGTDTQYFGPGTRLTVL.

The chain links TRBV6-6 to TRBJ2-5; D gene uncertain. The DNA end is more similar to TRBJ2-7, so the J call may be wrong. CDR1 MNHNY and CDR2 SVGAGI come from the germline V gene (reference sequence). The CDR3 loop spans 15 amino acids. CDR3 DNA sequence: TGTGCCAGTAGCCGTGGCAGCCAAACCCTCTACGAGCAGTACTTC. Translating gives CASSRGSQTLYEQYF.

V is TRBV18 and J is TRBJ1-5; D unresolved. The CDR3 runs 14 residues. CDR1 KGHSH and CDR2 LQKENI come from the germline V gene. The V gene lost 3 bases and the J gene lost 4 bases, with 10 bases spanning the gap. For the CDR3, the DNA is TGTGCCAGCTCACCGGCGGGTAATAATCAGCCCCAGCATTTT. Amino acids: CASSPAGNNQPQHF.

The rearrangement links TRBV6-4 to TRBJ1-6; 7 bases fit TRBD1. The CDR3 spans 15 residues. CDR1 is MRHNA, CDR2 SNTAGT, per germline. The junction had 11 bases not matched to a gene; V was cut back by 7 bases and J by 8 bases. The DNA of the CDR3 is TGTGCCAGCAAGCTACAGGGGACGGTGGATTCACCCCTCCACTTT. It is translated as CASKLQGTVDSPLHF.

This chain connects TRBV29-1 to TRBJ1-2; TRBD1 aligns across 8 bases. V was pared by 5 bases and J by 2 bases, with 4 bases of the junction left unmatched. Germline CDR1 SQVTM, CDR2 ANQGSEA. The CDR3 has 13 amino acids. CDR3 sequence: CSVRGTGNYGYTF. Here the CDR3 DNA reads TGCAGCGTTCGCGGGACAGGAAACTATGGCTACACCTTC.

For the CDR3, the DNA is TGCGCCAGCGGGGGACAGGGCATCCCGAACACCGGGGAGCTGTTTTTT. It encodes CASGGQGIPNTGELFF. The genes are TRBV5-1 and TRBJ2-2; TRBD1 aligns across 9 bases. V was pared by 7 bases and J by 0 bases, with 7 bases of the junction left unmatched. Germline loops: CDR1 SGHRS, CDR2 YFSETQ. The CDR3 has 16 amino acids.

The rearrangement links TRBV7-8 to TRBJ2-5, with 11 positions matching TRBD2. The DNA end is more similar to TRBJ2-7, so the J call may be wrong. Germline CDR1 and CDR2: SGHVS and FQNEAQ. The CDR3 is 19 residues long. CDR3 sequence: CASSLSASGGTVISYEQYF. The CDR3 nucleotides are TGTGCCAGCAGCTTATCCGCTAGCGGGGGGACCGTCATCTCCTACGAGCAGTACTTC.

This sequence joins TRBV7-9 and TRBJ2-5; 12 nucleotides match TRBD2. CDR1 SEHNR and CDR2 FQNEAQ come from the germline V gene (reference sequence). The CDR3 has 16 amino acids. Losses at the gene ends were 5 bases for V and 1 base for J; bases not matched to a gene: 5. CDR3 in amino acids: CASSPRLAGVQETQYF. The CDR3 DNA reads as TGTGCCAGCAGCCCTAGACTAGCGGGAGTCCAAGAGACCCAGTACTTC.